The next 23 T cell receptor beta chains were all read from a single sample in a study of blood T cell repertoires in COVID-19. Profiling relied on immunoSEQ multiplex PCR, and the TCRdb table lists in-frame clones only, not all of them. Of about 74,000 clones listed, more than 75% are singletons. The sequenced sample was peripheral blood. The receptors here all came from a human donor in a cohort sampled during active COVID-19.

This chain uses TRBV9 with TRBJ2-1, with 12 bases lining up with TRBD2. V trimming: 0 bases; J trimming: 3 bases; junction bases outside the gene matches: 4. CDR1 is SGDLS, CDR2 YYNGEE, per germline. CDR3 size: 17 residues. CDR3 protein: CASSVGTSGKSYNEQFF. In DNA form, the CDR3 reads TGTGCCAGCAGCGTAGGGACTAGCGGGAAGAGCTACAATGAGCAGTTCTTC.

The genes are TRBV19 and TRBJ1-6; 7 bases map to TRBD1. There are 16 residues in the CDR3. CDR1 is LNHDA, CDR2 SQIVND, per germline (reference sequence). The J segment lost 7 bases and the V segment lost 4 bases, leaving 10 bases of the junction unmatched. The CDR3 DNA reads as TGTGCCAGTAGTACAGGGGCGACAGGGCGGAATTCACCCCTCCACTTT. This sequence encodes CASSTGATGRNSPLHF.

In nucleotides, the CDR3 is TGTGCCAGCTCAACAGTGGCAGGGTATGTTGAAGCTTTCTTT. It specifies CASSTVAGYVEAFF. The J gene is TRBJ1-1, the V gene TRBV18; perhaps TRBD1 as D (5 bases). V was shortened by 5 bases and J by 7 bases, with 17 bases between the two germline ends. The CDR3 sequence is 14 residues long. Germline V CDR1 and CDR2: KGHSH, LQKENI.

Many counts were recorded for this clone. This chain uses TRBV9 with TRBJ2-5; weak D call: TRBD1 (5 bases). This CDR3 is built from 14 residues. Trimming cost V 4 bases and J 0 bases, with 10 bases left between them. CDR1 and CDR2 (germline): SGDLS, YYNGEE. The CDR3 DNA is TGTGCCAGCAGCCCAGAGGACAACCAAGAGACCCAGTACTTC. Protein sequence: CASSPEDNQETQYF.

This clone was observed at least ten times. The chain has TRBV5-1 and TRBJ2-6, with D hard to call. V lost 4 bases to trimming and J lost 0 bases, with 8 bases between them. Germline V gene lookup returns CDR1 SGHRS and CDR2 YFSETQ. The CDR3 runs to 15 residues. The CDR3: CASSTTVSGANVLTF. In DNA, the CDR3 is TGCGCCAGCAGCACAACAGTCTCTGGGGCCAACGTCCTGACTTTC.

The chain carries TRBV9 and TRBJ2-1, with D tentatively TRBD2 (6 bases). CDR1 and CDR2 from the germline V gene are SGDLS and YYNGEE. The germline V and J ends were trimmed by 0 bases and 9 bases, with 10 bases remaining between them. This CDR3 is 13 amino acids long. The CDR3 loop reads CASSVVEGGEQFF. The CDR3 region has the DNA TGTGCCAGCAGCGTAGTGGAGGGAGGTGAGCAGTTCTTC.

The chain links TRBV7-8 to TRBJ1-6; D gene unclear. Germline CDR1 is SGHVS and CDR2 is FQNEAQ. Trimming removed 2 bases at V and 5 bases at J, with 13 bases between. This CDR3 is 16 amino acids long. CDR3 in DNA: TGTGCCAGCAGCTTACAGAGGATGCGAGATAATTCACCCCTCCACTTT. It specifies CASSLQRMRDNSPLHF.

The chain couples TRBV19 to TRBJ2-1; 10 nucleotides line up with TRBD1. The germline gives CDR1 LNHDA, CDR2 SQIVND (reference sequence). V lost 5 bases and J lost 5; bases outside the gene matches: 6. The CDR3 totals 15 residues. In nucleotides, the CDR3 is TGTGCCAGTAGTTCGAGGACAGGGGGGAACAATGAGCAGTTCTTC. Translated: CASSSRTGGNNEQFF.

The genes are TRBV3-1 (or the pseudogene TRBV3-2) and TRBJ1-5, with D perhaps TRBD1 (6 bases). The CDR3 has 13 amino acids. The germline CDR1 and CDR2 sequences are LGHDT and YNNKEL (reference sequence). Trimming pared 1 base from V and 7 bases from J, leaving 8 bases between. CDR3 nucleotides: TGTGCCAGCAGCCAAGCACAGGGACAGCCCCAGCATTTT. Amino acids: CASSQAQGQPQHF.

The table lists this clone with a few counts. V is TRBV5-6 and J is TRBJ2-1; TRBD2 aligns across 12 bases. Germline CDR1 reads SGHDT; CDR2 reads YYEEEE. After removal of 2 bases from V and 9 bases from J, the junction contained 9 bases not matched to a gene. The CDR3 runs 16 residues. The CDR3, as DNA: TGTGCCAGCAGCTTAGCCTCTAGCGGGAGGGCCGGTGAGCAGTTCTTC. Residues: CASSLASSGRAGEQFF.

The V call is TRBV7-2, the J call TRBJ1-6; D is ambiguous. The CDR3 contains 13 residues. V was pared by 4 bases and J by 7 bases, with 8 bases between. Germline assignment: CDR1 SGHTA and CDR2 FQGNSA. The CDR3 reads CASSSHINSPLHF. In nucleotides, the CDR3 is TGTGCCAGCAGCTCCCACATCAATTCACCCCTCCACTTT.

This chain links TRBV6-2 or TRBV6-3 with TRBJ1-5; no reliable D call. This CDR3 contains 15 residues. Trimming removed 5 bases from V and 4 bases from J, with 15 bases in between. Germline CDR1 MNHEY, CDR2 SVGEGT. The CDR3 sequence: CASSGRTGRNQPQHF. As DNA, the CDR3 is TGTGCCAGCAGTGGACGGACTGGGCGGAATCAGCCCCAGCATTTT.

This chain links TRBV10-3 with TRBJ1-2; 7 bases map to TRBD1. There are 14 residues in the CDR3. In germline, CDR1 is ENHRY, CDR2 SYGVKD. The ends lost 3 bases at V and 6 bases at J; junction bases unmatched: 7. CDR3 in DNA: TGTGCCATCAGTGAATGGGGGACAGTGGATGGCTACACCTTC. This encodes CAISEWGTVDGYTF.

The V gene is TRBV11-1, the J gene TRBJ2-1; 9 bases fit TRBD2. Trimming cost V 3 bases and J 2 bases; bases outside gene matches: 5. CDR1 and CDR2 (germline): SGHAT, FQDESV (reference sequence). CDR3 size: 16 residues. This CDR3 reads CASSLGGGGAYNEQFF. CDR3 DNA: TGTGCCAGCAGCTTGGGCGGCGGGGGGGCCTACAATGAGCAGTTCTTC. Supplemented by reference TRBV11-1 and TRBJ2-1, the full variable domain reads EAEVAQSPRYKITEKSQAVAFWCDPISGHATLYWYRQILGQGPELLVQFQDESVVDDSQLPKDRFSAERLKGVDSTLKIQPAELGDSAMYLCASSLGGGGAYNEQFFGPGTRLTVL.

The chain uses TRBV5-1 and TRBJ1-1; 10 positions agree with TRBD1. The V and J ends lost 3 bases and 3 bases, in that order; junction bases with no gene match: 8. CDR3 length: 16 amino acids. Germline CDR1 SGHRS, CDR2 YFSETQ. CDR3 protein: CASSSGTGEAYTEAFF. In DNA form, the CDR3 reads TGCGCCAGCAGCTCCGGGACAGGGGAAGCGTACACTGAAGCTTTCTTT.

The chain couples TRBV18 to TRBJ1-6; 11 bases map to TRBD1. The germline CDR1 and CDR2 sequences are KGHSH and LQKENI. CDR3 length equals 15 residues. V shed 5 bases, J shed 9 bases, and the junction held 6 bases outside the gene matches. CDR3 DNA sequence: TGTGCCAGCTCATCGGACAGGGGGCCTAGTTCACCCCTCCACTTT. This encodes CASSSDRGPSSPLHF.

The rearrangement links TRBV25-1 to TRBJ1-4, with 7 positions matching TRBD1. There are 16 residues in the CDR3. Per the germline V gene, CDR1 is MGHDK and CDR2 is SYGVNS. V was pared by 3 bases and J by 5 bases, with 9 bases of the junction left unmatched. The CDR3 loop reads CASSDLRTGKNEKLFF. CDR3 DNA: TGTGCCAGCAGTGACTTAAGGACAGGAAAAAATGAAAAACTGTTTTTT. Drawing the rest from reference TRBV25-1 and TRBJ1-4, the complete variable domain is EADIYQTPRYLVIGTGKKITLECSQTMGHDKMYWYQQDPGMELHLIHYSYGVNSTEKGDLSSESTVSRIRTEHFPLTLESARPSHTSQYLCASSDLRTGKNEKLFFGSGTQLSVL.

The V gene is TRBV5-5, the J gene TRBJ2-3; 12 bases are a match to TRBD2. From germline, CDR1 is SGHKS and CDR2 YYEKEE (reference sequence). V shed 0 bases, J shed 4 bases, and the junction held 3 bases outside the gene matches. This CDR3 region has 16 residues. The CDR3 reads CASSLALAGGADTQYF. CDR3 coding DNA: TGTGCCAGCAGCTTGGCTCTAGCGGGAGGGGCAGATACGCAGTATTTT.

The rearrangement joins TRBV28 to TRBJ1-4, with 8 bases identical to TRBD1. This CDR3 is 12 amino acids long. Germline loops: CDR1 MDHEN, CDR2 SYDVKM. Trimming took 8 bases from V and 7 from J; bases not matched to a gene: 3. The CDR3, as DNA: TGTGCCAGCGGACAGGGTAGTGAAAAACTGTTTTTT. Protein product: CASGQGSEKLFF.

The table lists this clone with a count of one. The V call is TRBV7-8, the J call TRBJ2-7, with TRBD1 as a possible D gene (6 bases). Germline CDR1 is SGHVS and CDR2 is FQNEAQ. With 2 bases removed from V and 2 bases from J, the gap between germline ends came to 10 bases. The CDR3 has 14 residues. CDR3 sequence reads: CASSLRWTAYEQYF. The DNA for the CDR3 is TGTGCCAGCAGCTTAAGGTGGACAGCCTACGAGCAGTACTTC.

The rearrangement uses TRBV3-1 (or the pseudogene TRBV3-2) and TRBJ1-2; TRBD1 might be the D (6 bases). The CDR3 sequence is 14 residues long. Trimming stripped 7 bases from V and 5 bases from J, with 17 bases between. Germline CDR1 reads LGHDT; CDR2 reads YNNKEL (reference sequence). The CDR3 DNA follows: TGTGCCAGCACCCCGGGGGGGCCGGTGTATGGCTACACCTTC. Its translation: CASTPGGPVYGYTF.

The V call is TRBV10-3, the J call TRBJ2-7, with 9 nucleotides matching TRBD1. CDR3 size: 14 residues. Per germline, CDR1 ENHRY and CDR2 SYGVKD. V was pared by 6 bases and J by 0 bases, with 3 bases of the junction left unmatched. Here the CDR3 DNA reads TGTGCCATCAGAAGGACAGGGGACTCCTACGAGCAGTACTTC. It encodes CAIRRTGDSYEQYF.

The V gene is TRBV9, the J gene TRBJ2-5, with a possible D match to TRBD2 (5 bases). Per the germline V gene, CDR1 is SGDLS and CDR2 is YYNGEE. Between the trimmed V and J ends, which lost 2 bases and 0 bases, there was a span of 17 bases. The CDR3 has 17 amino acids. The CDR3 loop is CASSVRGRPAYQETQYF. In DNA form, the CDR3 reads TGTGCCAGCAGCGTGAGAGGGCGACCCGCGTACCAAGAGACCCAGTACTTC.